The rows below give T cell receptor beta chains drawn from one sample of a study of shared clonotypes between healthy human individuals. The protocol was immunoSEQ multiplex PCR, while the TCRdb copy is restricted to in-frame clones and leaves out a portion. The profile covers about 2 million clones, with just under 95% appearing a single time and roughly 1% taken by the ten largest. Sequenced sample: naive CD8+ T cells sorted from blood. The receptors come from a man between 18 and 35 years old in good health. The CDR3 runs from the conserved cysteine through the conserved F or W. The D gene is left open where the match is weak. Rows give clone size only sometimes, using once, few, many, or a class for an expanded clone.

. | TRBJ2-2 | 17 | TRBV4-3 | . | TGCGCCAGCAGCCAAGAGTTGGGGTGGGAGAGCACCGGGGAGCTGTTTTTT | CASSQELGWESTGELFF
TRBD2 | TRBJ2-7 | 14 | TRBV28 | once | TGTGCCAGCAGTTTTGCGGGGGAGACCTACGAGCAGTACTTC | CASSFAGETYEQYF
TRBD1 | TRBJ1-6 | 14 | TRBV5-6 | . | TGTGCCAGCAGCTTAGACAGGGGTAATTCACCCCTCCACTTT | CASSLDRGNSPLHF
TRBD1 | TRBJ2-7 | 16 | TRBV5-4 | . | TGTGCCAGCAGTTGGGACAGGGGGGGTAGTTCCTACGAGCAGTACTTC | CASSWDRGGSSYEQYF
. | TRBJ2-1 | 15 | TRBV7-6 | . | TGTGCCAGCAGCTTAGGGACGGGCACTTACAATGAGCAGTTCTTC | CASSLGTGTYNEQFF
TRBD2 | TRBJ2-5 | 15 | TRBV6-6 | . | TGTGCCAGCAGCCTTCTTGCGGGAGTGGGAGAGACCCAGTACTTC | CASSLLAGVGETQYF
TRBD1 | TRBJ2-7 | 14 | TRBV15 | . | TGTGCCACCAGCACCCGGACAGGGGTATACGAGCAGTACTTC | CATSTRTGVYEQYF
. | TRBJ2-5 | 14 | TRBV28 | . | TGTGCCAGCAGTTTGGTGGGGAGTCAAGAGACCCAGTACTTC | CASSLVGSQETQYF
TRBD1 | TRBJ2-5 | 17 | TRBV13 | . | TGTGCCAGCAGCACTAAAGAAGGACAGGGCAACCAAGAGACCCAGTACTTC | CASSTKEGQGNQETQYF
. | TRBJ2-3 | 13 | TRBV27 | . | TGTGCCAGCACCCCCAAGGTTGCGGATACGCAGTATTTT | CASTPKVADTQYF
. | TRBJ1-1 | 13 | TRBV27 | . | TGTGCCAGCAGTTTGGTGTTGAACACTGAAGCTTTCTTT | CASSLVLNTEAFF
. | TRBJ2-3 | 15 | TRBV19 | . | TGTGCCAGTAGTATAGTTGGCGGAGTTACAGATACGCAGTATTTT | CASSIVGGVTDTQYF
. | TRBJ2-4 | 12 | TRBV5-6 | once | TGTGCCAGCAGCGGCGGAAAAAACATTCAGTACTTC | CASSGGKNIQYF
. | TRBJ2-5 | 13 | TRBV19 | . | TGTGCCAGTAGTGGGTTCGGGGTAGAGACCCAGTACTTC | CASSGFGVETQYF
. | TRBJ1-1 | 15 | TRBV29-1 | . | TGCAGCGTTGAAGATGGAGGCAGCATGAACACTGAAGCTTTCTTT | CSVEDGGSMNTEAFF
. | TRBJ1-1 | 16 | TRBV27 | . | TGTGCCAGCAGCTACTCCGCCGGGGAATTGAACACTGAAGCTTTCTTT | CASSYSAGELNTEAFF
TRBD1 | TRBJ2-7 | 14 | TRBV25-1 | . | TGTGCCAGCAGTGAACAGGGGGAATACTACGAGCAGTACTTC | CASSEQGEYYEQYF
. | TRBJ2-1 | 14 | TRBV27 | . | TGTGCCAGCAGTCCGCAGGGGTTTAACAATGAGCAGTTCTTC | CASSPQGFNNEQFF
. | TRBJ2-5 | 15 | TRBV2 | . | TGTGCCAGCAGTGATAAAAACTCTGAGGGGGAGACCCAGTACTTC | CASSDKNSEGETQYF
. | TRBJ1-4 | 12 | TRBV11-2 | . | TGTGCCAGCAGCTTAGTATTTGGGGACCCGTTTTTT | CASSLVFGDPFF
TRBD2 | TRBJ2-5 | 16 | TRBV5-1 | . | TGCGCCAGCAGCTTGGAAGCGGGGGGGCCCGGGGAGACCCAGTACTTC | CASSLEAGGPGETQYF
. | TRBJ2-7 | 16 | TRBV4-1 | . | TGCGCCAGCAGCCAAGAACGGGCGACAGTCCTCTACGAGCAGTACTTC | CASSQERATVLYEQYF
. | TRBJ1-1 | 14 | TRBV4-1 | . | TGCGCCAGCAGCCAAGGAGGACCGAACACTGAAGCTTTCTTT | CASSQGGPNTEAFF
. | TRBJ2-5 | 15 | TRBV5-8 | . | TGTGCCAGCAGCTCCCTGGGCAGGGACCAAGAGACCCAGTACTTC | CASSSLGRDQETQYF
TRBD1 | TRBJ2-1 | 15 | TRBV7-9 | . | TGTGCCAGCACGAGTGGACAGGGGACACACAATGAGCAGTTCTTC | CASTSGQGTHNEQFF
TRBD1 | TRBJ1-6 | 19 | TRBV5-5 | . | TGTGCCAGCAGCCCGGCGGCACAGGGGAGGGTTACCTATAATTCACCCCTCCACTTT | CASSPAAQGRVTYNSPLHF
. | TRBJ1-1 | 15 | TRBV6-5 | . | TGTGCCAGCAGTTTGACAGCTTCTATGAACACTGAAGCTTTCTTT | CASSLTASMNTEAFF
. | TRBJ2-7 | 12 | TRBV19 | . | TGTGCCAGTAGTAACGGGGACTACGAGCAGTACTTC | CASSNGDYEQYF
. | TRBJ2-7 | 14 | TRBV6-1 | . | TGTGCCAGCAGTGAAGGGGGAAGCTCCTACGAGCAGTACTTC | CASSEGGSSYEQYF
TRBD2 | TRBJ2-1 | 15 | TRBV4-3 | . | TGCGCCAGCAGCCTCTGGGGGGGTGTATCGGATGAGCAGTTCTTC | CASSLWGGVSDEQFF
. | TRBJ2-7 | 11 | TRBV27 | once | TGTGCCAGCAGAGGCGTCTACGAGCAGTACTTC | CASRGVYEQYF
. | TRBJ1-3 | 12 | TRBV6-1 | . | TGTGCCAGCGCGGGGGGGGAAAACACCATATATTTT | CASAGGENTIYF
. | TRBJ2-1 | 12 | TRBV9 | . | TGTGCCAGCAGCGTAGCTACCTCCGAGCAGTTCTTC | CASSVATSEQFF
. | TRBJ2-5 | 13 | TRBV7-9 | . | TGTGCCAGCAGCTTCACAGTGGAAGAGACCCAGTACTTC | CASSFTVEETQYF
. | TRBJ2-1 | 11 | TRBV30 | . | TGTGCCTGGAGTGAGGGAAGCTCGCAGTTCTTC | CAWSEGSSQFF
. | TRBJ1-6 | 14 | TRBV4-1 | few | TGCGCCAGCAGCCCAGGGATTCGGGATTCACCCCTCCACTTT | CASSPGIRDSPLHF
TRBD1 | TRBJ2-7 | 12 | TRBV30 | . | TGTGCCTGGGCCGGGACAGGGGACGAGCAGTACTTC | CAWAGTGDEQYF
. | TRBJ2-2 | 12 | TRBV9 | few | TGTGCCAGCAGCGCCGTCCCCGGGGAGCTGTTTTTT | CASSAVPGELFF
. | TRBJ1-1 | 17 | TRBV14 | once | TGTGCCAGCAGCCCACCCGGCGCAGGGATTATGAACACTGAAGCTTTCTTT | CASSPPGAGIMNTEAFF
. | TRBJ1-5 | 13 | TRBV6-5 | . | TGTGCCAGCAGTCCAACAGGGAATCAGCCCCAGCATTTT | CASSPTGNQPQHF
TRBD2 | TRBJ2-2 | 18 | TRBV15 | . | TGTGCCACCAGGGCGTCTAGCGGGGGCAGATTTCTCGGCGGGGAGCTGTTTTTT | CATRASSGGRFLGGELFF
. | TRBJ1-4 | 17 | TRBV9 | . | TGTGCCAGCAGCCCACTGGGGTACTCCGCCCCTAATGAAAAACTGTTTTTT | CASSPLGYSAPNEKLFF
TRBD1 | TRBJ2-1 | 16 | TRBV7-9 | . | TGTGCCAGCAGCTCAAGCGGGACAGGGTCCTACAATGAGCAGTTCTTC | CASSSSGTGSYNEQFF
. | TRBJ2-1 | 14 | TRBV28 | . | TGTGCCAGCAGTTTCGTCGGACAGTACAATGAGCAGTTCTTC | CASSFVGQYNEQFF
TRBD2 | TRBJ2-3 | 17 | TRBV18 | . | TGTGCCAGCTCACCACGAGAACTAGCGGGAGGCGCAGATACGCAGTATTTT | CASSPRELAGGADTQYF
TRBD1 | TRBJ1-2 | 14 | TRBV2 | few | TGTGCCAGCAGCTTCGACAGGGGGCTCTATGGCTACACCTTC | CASSFDRGLYGYTF
. | TRBJ2-7 | 13 | TRBV28 | . | TGTGCCAGCAGTATAGTAGGGTACGACGAGCAGTACTTC | CASSIVGYDEQYF
. | TRBJ1-3 | 15 | TRBV7-9 | . | TGTGCCAGCAGCTTATTGGACTACTCTGGAAACACCATATATTTT | CASSLLDYSGNTIYF
. | TRBJ2-7 | 13 | TRBV7-6 | once | TGTGCCAGCAGCAGAGGACAGACCTACGAGCAGTACTTC | CASSRGQTYEQYF
TRBD2 | TRBJ2-1 | 14 | TRBV27 | . | TGTGCCAGCAGACCCGGGGGTAGCGGGGGTGAGCAGTTCTTC | CASRPGGSGGEQFF
. | TRBJ2-5 | 14 | TRBV5-4 | . | TGTGCCAGCAGCTTTTCAGGAATCCAAGAGACCCAGTACTTC | CASSFSGIQETQYF
. | TRBJ2-7 | 16 | TRBV6-1 | . | TGTGCCAGCAGTGAAGGGTCAGGGTTGGCGTCGAACGAGCAGTACTTC | CASSEGSGLASNEQYF
. | TRBJ2-7 | 18 | TRBV5-4 | . | TGTGCCAGCAGCCCAGGGTGGAATAGGGGGGTGGGAACCTACGAGCAGTACTTC | CASSPGWNRGVGTYEQYF